This T cell receptor beta chain was obtained from a study of shared clonotypes between healthy human individuals. Overall study context: A couple of female and a few male donors aged 18 to 49 were enrolled.

Notes on the study in general: In a handful of donors, around 5% of naive CD4 clonotypes appeared in common. Estimated richness was generally greater in naive than memory subsets. Sampling covered blood only; tissue repertoires likely differ.

V was clipped by 4 bases and J by 1 base, with 14 bases between them. There are 16 residues in the CDR3. From germline, CDR1 is MNHNS and CDR2 SASEGT. Profiling relied on immunoSEQ multiplex PCR, and the TCRdb table lists in-frame clones only, not all of them. The data contain over 700,000 clones, 72% of them singletons. This clone was detected once. What it binds is not known. The chain has TRBV6-1 and TRBJ2-1, with D possibly matching TRBD1 (5 bases). This clonotype was obtained from a woman in her twenties or thirties in good health. Sequencing was done on a sample of memory CD4+ T cells sorted from blood. Stated subset: CD45RA-negative fraction. The CDR3 DNA sequence: TGTGCCAGCAGTGCCGGGCGACAGACTTCCTACAATGAGCAGTTCTTC. Encoded protein: CASSAGRQTSYNEQFF.